This T cell receptor (beta chain) was sequenced for a study of blood T cell repertoires in COVID-19. The overall study: Donors in the United States, Italy and Spain gave samples during acute or convalescent COVID-19. T cells, B-cell-depleted T cells, or PBMCs supplied cDNA or gDNA.

This clone is a singleton in its sample. Trimming cost V 5 bases and J 13 bases; bases outside gene matches: 19. The CDR3 length is 15 residues. Germline-derived CDR1 and CDR2 are SGHDN and FVKESK. Measured with immunoSEQ multiplex PCR; TCRdb has only the in-frame clones, and not every one. In the table there are roughly 250,000 clones, roughly 84% of which are singletons. This chain connects TRBV14 to TRBJ2-5; TRBD1 aligns across 7 bases. Input material: peripheral blood. The TCR sequence derives from a middle-aged woman who had recovered from COVID-19. CDR3 loop: CASSNTTGPTGPPYF. As DNA, the CDR3 is TGTGCCAGCAGCAACACGACAGGGCCAACTGGACCCCCGTACTTC. The variable domain in full, completed from reference TRBV14 and TRBJ2-5, reads EAGVTQFPSHSVIEKGQTVTLRCDPISGHDNLYWYRRVMGKEIKFLLHFVKESKQDESGMPNNRFLAERTGGTYSTLKVQPAELEDSGVYFCASSNTTGPTGPPYFGPGTRLLVL.